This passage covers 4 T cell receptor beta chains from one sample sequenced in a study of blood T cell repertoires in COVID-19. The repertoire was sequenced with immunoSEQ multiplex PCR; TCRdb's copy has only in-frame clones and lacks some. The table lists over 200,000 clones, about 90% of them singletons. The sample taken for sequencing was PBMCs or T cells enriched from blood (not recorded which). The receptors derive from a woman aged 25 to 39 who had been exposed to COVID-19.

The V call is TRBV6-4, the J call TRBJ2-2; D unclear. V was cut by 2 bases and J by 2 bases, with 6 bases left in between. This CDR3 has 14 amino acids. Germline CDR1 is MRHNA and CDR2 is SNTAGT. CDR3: CASSDRFNTGELFF. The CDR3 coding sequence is TGTGCCAGCAGTGACCGGTTTAACACCGGGGAGCTGTTTTTT.

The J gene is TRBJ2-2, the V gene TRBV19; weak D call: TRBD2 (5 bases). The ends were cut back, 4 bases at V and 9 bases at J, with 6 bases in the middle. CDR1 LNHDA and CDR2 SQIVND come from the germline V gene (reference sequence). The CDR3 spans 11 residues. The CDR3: CASSRRRELFF. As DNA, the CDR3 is TGTGCCAGTAGTAGGAGGCGGGAGCTGTTTTTT.

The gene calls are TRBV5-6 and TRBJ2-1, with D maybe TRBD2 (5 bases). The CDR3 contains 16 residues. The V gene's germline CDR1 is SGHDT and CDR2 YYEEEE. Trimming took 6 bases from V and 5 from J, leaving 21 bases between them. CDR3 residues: CASIPWSEGFDNEQFF. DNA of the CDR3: TGTGCCAGCATCCCTTGGAGTGAGGGATTCGACAATGAGCAGTTCTTC.

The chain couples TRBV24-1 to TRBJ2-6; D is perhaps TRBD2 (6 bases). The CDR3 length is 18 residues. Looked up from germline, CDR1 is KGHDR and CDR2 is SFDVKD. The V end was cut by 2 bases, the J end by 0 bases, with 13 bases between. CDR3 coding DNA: TGTGCCACCAGTGATTCGTCTGGGGGGAACTCTGGGGCCAACGTCCTGACTTTC. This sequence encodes CATSDSSGGNSGANVLTF.